The entry that follows covers one TCR beta chain sequence. CDR3 size: 12 residues. The V gene's germline CDR1 is SGHRS and CDR2 YFSETQ. The V end was cut by 5 bases, the J end by 4 bases, with 10 bases between. This sample was taken from a study of blood T cell repertoires in COVID-19. Study-wide background: T cells, B-cell-depleted T cells, or PBMCs provided the cDNA or gDNA that served as material.

Study processing details: Scientists estimated how many nucleated cells there were by amplifying reference gene primers. Profiled with immunoSEQ multiplex PCR; TCRdb holds only in-frame clones, not every one. The V and J calls and clone size come from that table; D and trimming were worked out from the DNA. The sample has hundreds of thousands of clones; over 65% are singletons. The J gene is TRBJ2-7, the V gene TRBV5-1; unclear D gene. The sequence was obtained from an elderly woman with acute or convalescent COVID-19. Sequenced material: peripheral blood. The CDR3 DNA is TGCGCCAGCAGACCTGACATGTACGAGCAGTACTTC. As protein: CASRPDMYEQYF.